These 23 T cell receptor beta chains came from one sample sequenced in a study of shared clonotypes between healthy human individuals. TCRdb's copy holds only in-frame clones and misses some; the assay was immunoSEQ multiplex PCR. The data show 2.3 million or so clones, with more than 80% seen just once and about 0.37% held by the top ten. Sequencing was carried out using naive CD4+ T cells from PBMCs. Subset noted: CD45RA+ positively selected. The source is a man aged 18 to 35 in good health. Some clones in this sample may be carry-over from other donors' samples.

The chain combines TRBV19 with TRBJ2-7; 11 bases match TRBD2. Germline V gene data show CDR1 as LNHDA and CDR2 as SQIVND (reference sequence). The CDR3 runs to 17 residues. The V and J ends lost 5 bases and 4 bases, in that order; junction bases with no gene match: 13. This CDR3 reads CASSPGLLAGGGYEQYF. In nucleotides, the CDR3 is TGTGCCAGTAGTCCTGGCCTCCTAGCGGGAGGCGGGTACGAGCAGTACTTC.

This chain uses TRBV7-2 with TRBJ1-4; a weak D match, TRBD1 (5 bases). The CDR3 covers 14 residues. The V gene lost 4 bases and the J gene lost 7 bases, with 13 bases spanning the gap. Germline V gene data show CDR1 as SGHTA and CDR2 as FQGNSA. In DNA, the CDR3 is TGTGCCAGCAGCTACGACAGAGGGAGTGAAAAACTGTTTTTT. This sequence encodes CASSYDRGSEKLFF.

V gene TRBV6-5 combines with J gene TRBJ1-2; TRBD1 agrees at 10 bases. This CDR3 has 14 residues. Germline V gene lookup returns CDR1 MNHEY and CDR2 SVGAGI. V lost 5 bases and J lost 5; bases outside the gene matches: 5. The CDR3: CASSHRDRGYGYTF. The CDR3 DNA sequence: TGTGCCAGCAGTCACCGGGACAGGGGTTATGGCTACACCTTC.

The rearrangement joins TRBV10-3 to TRBJ1-3; D ambiguous. This CDR3 is 16 amino acids long. CDR1 is ENHRY and CDR2 is SYGVKD in the germline V gene. V was shortened by 0 bases and J by 2 bases, with 11 bases between the two germline ends. This chain's CDR3 is CAISESNLRAGNTIYF. CDR3 bases: TGTGCCATCAGTGAGTCCAACCTGAGGGCTGGAAACACCATATATTTT.

The V and J genes are TRBV28 and TRBJ2-7, with 7 bases aligning to TRBD2. CDR1 and CDR2 from the germline V gene are MDHEN and SYDVKM. The CDR3 extends over 14 amino acids. V gave up 5 bases and J gave up 3 bases; unmatched junction bases: 7. CDR3 DNA: TGTGCCAGCAGTACCGGGACTAACGGCTACGAGCAGTACTTC. Protein product: CASSTGTNGYEQYF.

The chain recombines TRBV28 with TRBJ2-7; 14 bases are a match to TRBD2. The V and J ends lost 5 bases and 2 bases, in that order; junction bases with no gene match: 5. CDR1 is MDHEN, CDR2 SYDVKM, per germline. The CDR3 runs 16 residues. The CDR3 DNA reads as TGTGCCAGCAGTCGCGGACTAGCGGGAGGACCCTACGAGCAGTACTTC. Translation gives CASSRGLAGGPYEQYF.

The chain recombines TRBV6-1 with TRBJ1-1, with 9 bases that match TRBD1. Germline CDR1 MNHNS, CDR2 SASEGT. This CDR3 is 15 amino acids long. With V trimmed by 8 bases and J by 0 bases, 7 bases remained unmatched. The CDR3 spells CASPLGTGLNTEAFF. CDR3 bases: TGTGCCAGCCCGCTCGGGACAGGGTTGAACACTGAAGCTTTCTTT.

The chain links TRBV6-5 to TRBJ1-1, with D tentatively TRBD1 (6 bases). The CDR3 is 15 amino acids. V lost 7 bases and J 0 bases, leaving 15 bases between the germline ends. The germline CDR1 and CDR2 sequences are MNHEY and SVGAGI. The CDR3 DNA is TGTGCCAGCACGAGGACAGATTTAATGAACACTGAAGCTTTCTTT. The encoded protein is CASTRTDLMNTEAFF.

The chain employs TRBV4-1 and TRBJ1-5, with TRBD1 as a possible D gene (5 bases). This CDR3 has 15 residues. Germline V gene lookup returns CDR1 MGHRA and CDR2 YSYEKL. V was shortened by 2 bases and J by 7 bases, with 15 bases between the two germline ends. The CDR3 DNA sequence: TGCGCCAGCAGCCAATCGGACACCCAGTACCAGCCCCAGCATTTT. Amino acid sequence: CASSQSDTQYQPQHF.

The V gene is TRBV25-1, the J gene TRBJ2-5, with D possibly being TRBD1 (6 bases). Germline values: CDR1 MGHDK, CDR2 SYGVNS. This CDR3 is 15 amino acids long. The V gene lost 3 bases and the J gene lost 0 bases, with 11 bases spanning the gap. The DNA for the CDR3 is TGTGCCAGCAGTGATGGACAGAGGTACCAAGAGACCCAGTACTTC. Its translation is CASSDGQRYQETQYF.

As for this clone: This sample also contains other DNA sequences that code for the same CDR3. The chain employs TRBV28 and TRBJ2-7, with unresolved D. This CDR3 contains 11 residues. The germline gives CDR1 MDHEN, CDR2 SYDVKM. With 6 bases removed from V and 3 bases from J, the gap between germline ends came to 6 bases. For the CDR3, the DNA is TGTGCCAGCAGCCGAGTCTACGAGCAGTACTTC. Protein sequence: CASSRVYEQYF.

The chain's CDR3 is CASSEMGANTEAFF. The CDR3 DNA is TGTGCCAGCAGTGAGATGGGTGCGAACACTGAAGCTTTCTTT. V gene TRBV2 combines with J gene TRBJ1-1; D uncertain. The V gene lost 3 bases and the J gene lost 1 base, with 9 bases spanning the gap. The CDR3 contains 14 residues. Germline lookup yields CDR1 SNHLY and CDR2 FYNNEI.

This clone was detected once. The CDR3 is CASNRDTYTEAFF. CDR3 sequence (DNA): TGCGCCAGCAACAGGGACACCTACACTGAAGCTTTCTTT. The chain couples TRBV10-2 to TRBJ1-1; tentatively, D is TRBD1 (6 bases). The CDR3 runs 13 residues. The germline V gene encodes CDR1 WSHSY and CDR2 SAAADI. Trimming removed 7 bases from V and 3 bases from J, with 12 bases in between.

A note on this clone: An end of the junction differs from the germline gene, which may be a read error. The chain combines TRBV7-9 with TRBJ2-1; TRBD2 agrees at 11 bases. CDR1 and CDR2 (germline): SEHNR, FQNEAQ (reference sequence). The length of the CDR3 is 14 residues. The CDR3 loop is CASRLAGGPSEQFF. The CDR3 nucleotides are TGTGCCAGCAGATTAGCGGGAGGGCCGAGTGAGCAGTTCTTC.

This clone was found once. J is TRBJ2-7 and V is TRBV6-1; D perhaps matches TRBD2 (6 bases). Germline V gene sequence: CDR1 MNHNS, CDR2 SASEGT. This CDR3 contains 15 residues. Trimming took 7 bases from V and 6 from J, leaving 22 bases between them. The CDR3 region has the DNA TGTGCCAGCATGGGGGGTAGGACACCCCTCAGCGAGCAGTACTTC. Translation: CASMGGRTPLSEQYF.

The gene calls are TRBV13 and TRBJ2-3, with 7 bases fitting TRBD2. Trimming removed 4 bases from V and 0 bases from J; junction bases left unmatched: 1. The germline gives CDR1 PRHDT, CDR2 FYEKMQ (reference sequence). This CDR3 is 14 amino acids long. The CDR3 region is CASSSSGSTDTQYF. Written as DNA, the CDR3 is TGTGCCAGCAGCTCTAGCGGTAGCACAGATACGCAGTATTTT.

Comments on this clone: The junction differs from germline at one of its ends, possibly a read error. The chain combines TRBV30 with TRBJ1-2, with D unresolved. This CDR3 has 12 residues. In germline, CDR1 is GTSNPN, CDR2 SVGIG (reference sequence). The CDR3 DNA follows: TGTGCCGGGAGCCTACTGGGCTATGGCTACACCTTC. Translation: CAGSLLGYGYTF. The variable domain in full, with the rest retrieved from reference TRBV30 and TRBJ1-2, is SQTIHQWPATLVQPVGSPLSLECTVEGTSNPNLYWYRQAAGRGLQLLFYSVGIGQISSEVPQNLSASRPQDRQFILSSKKLLLSDSGFYLCAGSLLGYGYTFGSGTRLTVV.

As for this clone: The same CDR3 can be traced to other DNA sequences in this sample. The chain has TRBV7-2 and TRBJ2-7; the match to TRBD2 covers 14 bases. V dropped 3 bases and J dropped 5; count of bases not matched to a gene: 0. This CDR3 has 14 amino acids. Germline V gene sequence: CDR1 SGHTA, CDR2 FQGNSA. CDR3 sequence: CASSLGLAGDEQYF. The DNA of the CDR3 is TGTGCCAGCAGCTTGGGACTAGCGGGAGACGAGCAGTACTTC.

V is TRBV5-4 and J is TRBJ2-2; TRBD1 might be the D (6 bases). In germline, CDR1 is SGHNT, CDR2 YYREEE (reference sequence). V lost 4 bases and J lost 3, with 16 bases in between. The CDR3 runs 16 residues. CDR3 bases: TGTGCCAGCAGCGACAGGACCAGGGGAGACACCGGGGAGCTGTTTTTT. Protein product: CASSDRTRGDTGELFF.

V is TRBV18 and J is TRBJ1-5, with no clear D. The CDR3 consists of 15 residues. Germline CDR1 and CDR2: KGHSH and LQKENI. Trimming stripped 0 bases from V and 7 bases from J, with 13 bases between. CDR3 residues: CASSPPLTRGQPQHF. The CDR3 DNA sequence: TGTGCCAGCTCACCACCGCTCACACGCGGCCAGCCCCAGCATTTT. The entire variable domain, with the rest obtained from reference TRBV18 and TRBJ1-5, is as follows: NAGVMQNPRHLVRRRGQEARLRCSPMKGHSHVYWYRQLPEEGLKFMVYLQKENIIDESGMPKERFSAEFPKEGPSILRIQQVVRGDSAAYFCASSPPLTRGQPQHFGDGTRLSIL.

V usage is TRBV11-2 and J usage is TRBJ2-7; perhaps D is TRBD1 or TRBD2 (5 bases each). The V and J ends lost 3 bases and 0 bases respectively, with 12 bases between them. Germline V lookup: CDR1 SGHAT, CDR2 FQNNGV. CDR3 length: 15 residues. This chain's CDR3 is CASSFAPGSSYEQYF. The CDR3, as DNA: TGTGCCAGCAGCTTCGCCCCAGGGAGCTCCTACGAGCAGTACTTC.

V is TRBV15 and J is TRBJ1-2; TRBD1 might be the D (6 bases). CDR3 length equals 15 residues. The ends were cut back, 1 base at V and 5 bases at J, with 14 bases in the middle. Looked up from germline, CDR1 is LNHNV and CDR2 is YYDKDF (reference sequence). CDR3 amino acids: CATSRGRDKGYGYTF. CDR3 DNA: TGTGCCACCAGCAGAGGCCGGGACAAGGGGTATGGCTACACCTTC.

This sequence joins TRBV28 and TRBJ2-2, with D uncertain. The CDR3 consists of 13 residues. In germline, CDR1 is MDHEN, CDR2 SYDVKM. V gave up 6 bases and J gave up 3 bases, with 8 bases separating them. The CDR3 loop reads CASSRQDTGELFF. In DNA form, the CDR3 reads TGTGCCAGCAGCCGGCAGGACACCGGGGAGCTGTTTTTT.